The 9 T cell receptor beta chains in this list originate from one sample, sequenced in a study of chemoradiotherapy in HPV16-positive cancers. The assay was immunoSEQ multiplex PCR, and TCRdb's table has in-frame clones only and misses some. There are roughly 28,000 clones in the sample; approximately 84% occur only once, and less than 6% lies in the top ten. The sequences come from blood, collected from a patient who underwent chemoradiotherapy. Receptor source: a human donor with HPV-associated anogenital cancer.

In DNA, the CDR3 is TGTGCCAGCAGTACCCCAGGGAAACGCGCTGAAGCTTTCTTT. It specifies CASSTPGKRAEAFF. The J gene is TRBJ1-1, the V gene TRBV28; maybe TRBD1 (5 bases). Per germline, CDR1 MDHEN and CDR2 SYDVKM. The CDR3 is made up of 14 amino acids. V lost 5 bases and J 6 bases, leaving 16 bases between the germline ends.

The rearrangement uses TRBV6-1 and TRBJ2-2, with D tentatively TRBD1 (6 bases). Germline CDR1 reads MNHNS; CDR2 reads SASEGT. V lost 0 bases, J lost 3 bases, and 14 bases lay in between. CDR3 length: 17 amino acids. The CDR3 bases are TGTGCCAGCAGTGAAGCCGTGGCAGGGGTTGACACCGGGGAGCTGTTTTTT. It yields the protein CASSEAVAGVDTGELFF.

The chain links TRBV2 to TRBJ2-6, with D maybe TRBD2 (5 bases). Between the trimmed V and J ends, which lost 4 bases and 0 bases, there was a span of 7 bases. Germline V gene sequence: CDR1 SNHLY, CDR2 FYNNEI. The length of the CDR3 is 15 residues. Here the CDR3 reads CASSGGSSGANVLTF. CDR3 nucleotide sequence: TGTGCCAGCAGTGGAGGGTCCTCTGGGGCCAACGTCCTGACTTTC.

This clone showed up just a few times. The chain couples TRBV6-4 to TRBJ2-5, with 7 bases aligning to TRBD1. Germline-derived CDR1 and CDR2 are MRHNA and SNTAGT. This CDR3 is built from 13 residues. The V gene end was trimmed by 4 bases and the J gene end by 3 bases; junction bases not matched to a gene: 2. The CDR3 bases are TGTGCCAGCAGTGCCGGGACAGAAGAGACCCAGTACTTC. It encodes CASSAGTEETQYF.

The chain has TRBV6-5 and TRBJ2-1; TRBD2 aligns across 9 bases. The CDR3 runs 15 residues. In germline, CDR1 is MNHEY, CDR2 SVGAGI. After removal of 6 bases from V and 5 bases from J, the junction contained 8 bases not matched to a gene. Here the CDR3 reads CASSPDSGGNNEQFF. For the CDR3, the DNA is TGTGCCAGCAGCCCTGATAGCGGGGGAAACAATGAGCAGTTCTTC.

The table lists this clone with a count of one. The chain carries TRBV6-1 and TRBJ2-7; TRBD1 might be the D (6 bases). The CDR3 sequence is 14 residues long. Trimming stripped 6 bases from V and 6 bases from J, with 18 bases between. Germline-derived CDR1 and CDR2 are MNHNS and SASEGT. In DNA, the CDR3 is TGTGCCAGCAGGAGAACAGGGTTTGCCGCCGAGCAGTACTTC. Translating gives CASRRTGFAAEQYF.

V is TRBV7-8 and J is TRBJ2-2; D is possibly TRBD1 or TRBD2 (7 bases each). Trimming stripped 9 bases from V and 3 bases from J, with 20 bases between. This CDR3 region has 16 residues. Germline CDR1 and CDR2: SGHVS and FQNEAQ. The chain's CDR3 is CARGEGADPYTGELFF. The CDR3 DNA reads TGTGCCAGAGGGGAGGGGGCGGACCCCTACACCGGGGAGCTGTTTTTT.

The rearrangement joins TRBV7-9 to TRBJ2-3; 9 positions agree with TRBD1. The CDR3 runs 15 residues. Germline CDR1 is SEHNR and CDR2 is FQNEAQ (reference sequence). V dropped 1 base and J dropped 4; count of bases not matched to a gene: 3. Written as DNA, the CDR3 is TGTGCCAGCAGCTTAGGGGACAGGGATGCAGATACGCAGTATTTT. Translation gives CASSLGDRDADTQYF.

This rearrangement joins TRBV4-1 to TRBJ1-5; D call uncertain. The V gene lost 0 bases and the J gene lost 6 bases, with 12 bases spanning the gap. CDR3 length equals 15 residues. The germline gives CDR1 MGHRA, CDR2 YSYEKL. This CDR3 is CASSQERAASQPQHF. CDR3 coding DNA: TGCGCCAGCAGCCAAGAACGGGCTGCCTCTCAGCCCCAGCATTTT.